One TCR beta chain is described in this entry. The sample comes from a study of blood T cell repertoires in COVID-19. The CDR3 extends over 14 amino acids. The germline V gene has CDR1 GTSNPN and CDR2 SVGIG (reference sequence). V lost 0 bases and J 10 bases, leaving 13 bases between the germline ends. TCRdb's table, derived via immunoSEQ multiplex PCR, lists solely in-frame clones and lacks some. The repertoire holds approximately 40,000 clones, with more than 75% as singletons. This receptor was taken from a man in his forties or fifties with COVID-19, enrolled during active disease. Sequenced input: peripheral blood. The genes are TRBV30 and TRBJ1-6; D is ambiguous. For the CDR3, the DNA is TGTGCCTGGAGTGTTGGACTAGACGGGTCACCCCTCCACTTT. Residues: CAWSVGLDGSPLHF.